This T cell receptor beta chain emerged from a study of CD8 T cells in Susac syndrome. The V end was cut by 0 bases, the J end by 1 base, with 9 bases between. CDR3 length: 15 amino acids. Germline values: CDR1 LGHNA, CDR2 YNFKEQ. Random-hexamer reverse transcription was applied to roughly 0.5 to 1 ug RNA. The immunoSEQ assay covered 54 Vbeta and 13 Jbeta segments for CDR3. TCRdb re-called the immunoSEQ multiplex PCR reads through MiXCR, storing one row per CDR3 protein. Of approximately 180,000 distinct CDR3 sequences in the sample, around 93% were seen once. A note on this clonotype: Its antigen remains unknown.

Those who served as multiple sclerosis controls were treatment-naive patients with stable or active relapsing-remitting disease. CD8+ and CD4+ T cells were negatively isolated; TEMRA cells were FACS-enriched. Study-wide findings and caveats: The study's TCR sequencing and HLA analysis covered a relatively small number of individuals, and the study acknowledged this.

The gene calls are TRBV4-2 and TRBJ1-2; TRBD1 is a possible D gene (5 bases). The sample comprised CD4+ T cells from PBMCs. This TCR was sampled from a human donor with multiple sclerosis. DNA for the CDR3: TGTGCCAGCAGCCAAGATGCCCAGGGTAACTATGGCTACACCTTC. Translated: CASSQDAQGNYGYTF.